This T cell receptor beta chain was captured by sequencing in a study of cytomegalovirus exposure and HLA in healthy donors. The study's findings and limits: Among CMV-associated TCR beta chains, most appeared HLA-restricted in a later analysis. Later analysis identified a missense DCLRE1C variant that was linked to TCR beta V- and J-gene trimming.

About this clone: Its antigen is unidentified.

The primer mix had 60 Vbeta and 13 Jbeta primers. Sequencing used immunoSEQ multiplex PCR; TCRdb keeps in-frame clones, though not all of them. Of about 190,000 clones listed, 65% to 85% were seen once; the top ten hold 1.6%. The sequence was obtained from a woman under 30 in good health and CMV-seronegative. The sequenced sample was PBMCs.

CDR3 residues: CASSVDSGGYGQPQHF. For the CDR3, the DNA is TGTGCCAGCAGCGTAGACTCCGGAGGCTATGGTCAGCCCCAGCATTTT. The chain is built from TRBV9 and TRBJ1-5; no reliable D call. The CDR3 has 16 residues. Germline V gene data show CDR1 as SGDLS and CDR2 as YYNGEE. Trimming pared 0 bases from V and 6 bases from J, leaving 16 bases between.